One and the same sample provided the 19 T cell receptor beta chains below, sequenced in a study of cytomegalovirus exposure and HLA in healthy donors. TCRdb's copy holds only in-frame clones and misses some; the assay was immunoSEQ multiplex PCR. The top ten hold approximately 1.2% of the sample, which has 250,000 to 400,000 clones, around 90% seen once. Sample: PBMCs. Receptors originate from a woman younger than 45 in good health and CMV-seropositive.

The V call is TRBV7-2, the J call TRBJ2-1; TRBD1 matches at 10 bases. The CDR3 loop spans 15 amino acids. V lost 5 bases, J lost 5 bases, and 6 bases stayed unmatched. Germline V gene lookup returns CDR1 SGHTA and CDR2 FQGNSA. The CDR3 nucleotides are TGTGCCAGCAGCCATTCCGGGACAGGGGACAATGAGCAGTTCTTC. It yields the protein CASSHSGTGDNEQFF.

J is TRBJ1-1 and V is TRBV5-1; D gene ambiguous. The CDR3 sequence is 11 residues long. Trimming removed 5 bases at V and 2 bases at J, with 4 bases between. The germline CDR1 and CDR2 sequences are SGHRS and YFSETQ. CDR3 coding DNA: TGCGCCAGCAGGCTAAACACTGAAGCTTTCTTT. Residues: CASRLNTEAFF.

The V and J genes are TRBV6-6 and TRBJ2-2, with 8 bases aligning to TRBD2. The CDR3 sequence is 16 residues long. J lost 5 bases, V lost 7 bases, and 12 bases had no gene match. Germline V gene lookup returns CDR1 MNHNY and CDR2 SVGAGI (reference sequence). The CDR3 sequence is CASNPRAGGGTGELFF. CDR3 DNA: TGTGCCAGCAACCCTAGGGCGGGAGGTGGGACCGGGGAGCTGTTTTTT.

In nucleotides, the CDR3 is TGTGCCAGCCTTGGGACCGATAGCAATCAGCCCCAGCATTTT. It is translated as CASLGTDSNQPQHF. The chain carries TRBV2 and TRBJ1-5; a weak D match, TRBD1 (5 bases). Trimming pared 8 bases from V and 0 bases from J, leaving 11 bases between. The CDR3 contains 14 residues. Germline loops: CDR1 SNHLY, CDR2 FYNNEI. Variable domain in full (rest from reference TRBV2 and TRBJ1-5): EPEVTQTPSHQVTQMGQEVILRCVPISNHLYFYWYRQILGQKVEFLVSFYNNEISEKSEIFDDQFSVERPDGSNFTLKIRSTKLEDSAMYFCASLGTDSNQPQHFGDGTRLSIL.

The V call is TRBV11-1, the J call TRBJ2-3, with TRBD2 matching 11 bases. The germline V gene has CDR1 SGHAT and CDR2 FQDESV (reference sequence). This CDR3 has 17 amino acids. V dropped 0 bases and J dropped 2; count of bases not matched to a gene: 4. CDR3 nucleotide sequence: TGTGCCAGCAGCTTAGCCAGACTAGCGGGGATCACAGATACGCAGTATTTT. It specifies CASSLARLAGITDTQYF.

The V and J genes are TRBV19 and TRBJ1-2, with D maybe TRBD1 (6 bases). The V and J ends lost 3 bases and 0 bases respectively, with 17 bases between them. CDR1 LNHDA and CDR2 SQIVND come from the germline V gene (reference sequence). This CDR3 spans 17 amino acids. In nucleotides, the CDR3 is TGTGCCAGTAGTATTCCGAGCAGGGGCGCCTCTAACTATGGCTACACCTTC. Translating it yields CASSIPSRGASNYGYTF.

The genes are TRBV29-1 and TRBJ2-7; 7 positions match TRBD1. The J segment lost 1 base and the V segment lost 7 bases, leaving 1 base of the junction unmatched. Germline V gene lookup returns CDR1 SQVTM and CDR2 ANQGSEA. This CDR3 has 11 residues. CDR3 nucleotide sequence: TGCAGCGGGGGACAGTCCTACGAGCAGTACTTC. It translates to CSGGQSYEQYF.

J is TRBJ2-1 and V is TRBV5-4; D unclear. Germline assignment: CDR1 SGHNT and CDR2 YYREEE (reference sequence). The V end was cut by 1 base, the J end by 8 bases, with 13 bases between. The CDR3 is 14 residues long. For the CDR3, the DNA is TGTGCCAGCAGCTTGTATTCCGGGCTCCATGAGCAGTTCTTC. Translation gives CASSLYSGLHEQFF. The variable domain in full, completed from reference TRBV5-4 and TRBJ2-1, reads ETGVTQSPTHLIKTRGQQVTLRCSSQSGHNTVSWYQQALGQGPQFIFQYYREEENGRGNFPPRFSGLQFPNYSSELNVNALELDDSALYLCASSLYSGLHEQFFGPGTRLTVL.

This chain links TRBV29-1 with TRBJ1-3; D is undetermined. The CDR3 runs to 15 residues. The V and J ends lost 4 bases and 2 bases respectively, with 15 bases between them. The germline V gene has CDR1 SQVTM and CDR2 ANQGSEA. The CDR3: CSVGGPPGPGNTIYF. The CDR3 DNA reads as TGCAGCGTTGGAGGGCCCCCAGGCCCTGGAAACACCATATATTTT. Together with reference TRBV29-1 and TRBJ1-3, the CDR3 gives the full variable domain: SAVISQKPSRDICQRGTSLTIQCQVDSQVTMMFWYRQQPGQSLTLIATANQGSEATYESGFVIDKFPISRPNLTFSTLTVSNMSPEDSSIYLCSVGGPPGPGNTIYFGEGSWLTVV.

This rearrangement joins TRBV28 to TRBJ2-5, with D perhaps matching TRBD1 or TRBD2 (5 bases each). This CDR3 comprises 13 residues. The V end lost 3 bases, the J end lost 2 bases, and 7 bases lay between the germline ends. Germline CDR1 and CDR2: MDHEN and SYDVKM. Here the CDR3 DNA reads TGTGCCAGCAGTTTGGGACGACAAGAGACCCAGTACTTC. Its protein product is CASSLGRQETQYF.

This chain links TRBV7-8 with TRBJ2-7; 7 nucleotides line up with TRBD2. Germline V gene data show CDR1 as SGHVS and CDR2 as FQNEAQ. The CDR3 runs 16 residues. After removal of 2 bases from V and 4 bases from J, the junction contained 11 bases not matched to a gene. Here the CDR3 reads CASSLPDARGRYEQYF. In DNA form, the CDR3 reads TGTGCCAGCAGCTTACCCGACGCGCGGGGGAGGTACGAGCAGTACTTC.

This clone has a handful of counts. V is TRBV27 and J is TRBJ2-7; D might be TRBD1 or TRBD2, each matching 6 bases. With 6 bases removed from V and 0 bases from J, the gap between germline ends came to 15 bases. The CDR3 spans 15 residues. The germline V gene has CDR1 MNHEY and CDR2 SMNVEV (reference sequence). DNA for the CDR3: TGTGCCAGCAGATTAACAGGGACTTACTCCTACGAGCAGTACTTC. It yields the protein CASRLTGTYSYEQYF.

CDR3 in amino acids: CASSLSAGAGTLYGYTF. CDR3 sequence (DNA): TGTGCCAGCAGTTTATCGGCAGGGGCGGGGACCTTATATGGCTACACCTTC. The rearrangement links TRBV27 to TRBJ1-2; D possibly corresponds to TRBD1 (6 bases). The germline V gene encodes CDR1 MNHEY and CDR2 SMNVEV (reference sequence). This CDR3 has 17 amino acids. The V gene lost 0 bases and the J gene lost 5 bases, with 19 bases spanning the gap.

V gene TRBV18 combines with J gene TRBJ1-4; no clear D. V gave up 6 bases and J gave up 4 bases, with 12 bases separating them. The germline V gene encodes CDR1 KGHSH and CDR2 LQKENI. This CDR3 comprises 14 residues. The CDR3 DNA is TGTGCCAGCTCTAGACAAAATTATAATGAAAAACTGTTTTTT. As protein: CASSRQNYNEKLFF.

The J gene is TRBJ1-4, the V gene TRBV13; no clear D. V gave up 0 bases and J gave up 0 bases, with 2 bases separating them. This CDR3 contains 14 residues. Germline-derived CDR1 and CDR2 are PRHDT and FYEKMQ (reference sequence). This CDR3 reads CASSLGATNEKLFF. The CDR3 DNA is TGTGCCAGCAGCTTAGGAGCAACTAATGAAAAACTGTTTTTT.

The rearrangement uses TRBV6-5 and TRBJ1-2; tentative D call: TRBD1 (6 bases). The CDR3 is made up of 15 amino acids. Trimming shortened V by 7 bases and J by 6 bases, and 21 bases separated the two germline ends. Per the germline V gene, CDR1 is MNHEY and CDR2 is SVGAGI. This CDR3 reads CASTHLTRGADGYTF. The CDR3 DNA sequence: TGTGCCAGCACCCATCTAACCCGGGGGGCTGATGGCTACACCTTC.

V gene TRBV28 combines with J gene TRBJ2-7; D is unclear. Germline CDR1 reads MDHEN; CDR2 reads SYDVKM. V shed 3 bases and J shed 2 bases, with 11 bases lying between them. The CDR3 sequence is 14 residues long. The CDR3 is CASSLVAGAYEQYF. The CDR3 nucleotides are TGTGCCAGCAGTTTGGTTGCAGGAGCCTACGAGCAGTACTTC. Filled out from reference TRBV28 and TRBJ2-7, the complete variable domain reads DVKVTQSSRYLVKRTGEKVFLECVQDMDHENMFWYRQDPGLGLRLIYFSYDVKMKEKGDIPEGYSVSREKKERFSLILESASTNQTSMYLCASSLVAGAYEQYFGPGTRLTVT.

Details on this clone: One junction end disagrees with the germline gene, perhaps due to a read error. CDR3 amino acids: CAWGPHLGF. CDR3 DNA sequence: TGTGCCTGGGGGCCCCATCTAGGCTTT. The V call is TRBV30, the J call TRBJ1-1, with D unclear. Per germline, CDR1 GTSNPN and CDR2 SVGIG (reference sequence). This CDR3 has 9 residues.

Remarks on this clone: A read error may account for a junction end that differs from germline. The rearrangement links TRBV2 to TRBJ1-2; 8 bases map to TRBD1. The germline gives CDR1 SNHLY, CDR2 FYNNEI. The length of the CDR3 is 12 residues. The CDR3 bases are TGCGTTGGGGACAGGACTTTCTATGGCTACACCTTC. Translation gives CVGDRTFYGYTF.